This passage covers 6 T cell receptor beta chains from one sample sequenced in a study of cytomegalovirus exposure and HLA in healthy donors (dated by TCRdb to about 2017). Library preparation used the immunoSEQ multiplex PCR assay. The immuneACCESS repertoire file appears here via TCRdb, limited to in-frame rearrangements. These files lack a portion of the clones; in checked studies, under half of the deficit traces to unresolved V genes, and the cause of the others is not known. This sample gives approximately 54,000 clones in total; roughly nine tenths of them show up just once. Approximately 8.1% of the sample is taken by the ten largest. Sequenced: PBMCs. The source is a woman between 18 and 30 years old in good health and CMV-seropositive.

The chain recombines TRBV9 with TRBJ2-1, with D possibly being TRBD1 (6 bases). V was shortened by 2 bases and J by 8 bases, with 17 bases between the two germline ends. Germline loops: CDR1 SGDLS, CDR2 YYNGEE. This CDR3 is built from 15 residues. CDR3 sequence (DNA): TGTGCCAGCAGCGTTTTTAACAGGGCAACGGATGAGCAGTTCTTC. Translating gives CASSVFNRATDEQFF.

This clone was recorded once. This rearrangement joins TRBV5-6 to TRBJ2-7; D perhaps matches TRBD1 (6 bases). This CDR3 spans 15 amino acids. Germline V lookup: CDR1 SGHDT, CDR2 YYEEEE. Trimming removed 4 bases at V and 0 bases at J, with 14 bases between. CDR3 coding DNA: TGTGCCAGCAGCCCCTTGACAGGATACTCCTACGAGCAGTACTTC. Its translation is CASSPLTGYSYEQYF.

Only a few counts were recorded for this clone. V is TRBV2 and J is TRBJ2-1, with TRBD2 identical over 11 bases. The CDR3 extends over 16 amino acids. Losses at the gene ends were 6 bases for V and 5 bases for J; bases not matched to a gene: 9. The germline CDR1 and CDR2 sequences are SNHLY and FYNNEI. This CDR3 reads CASRSASGGSNNEQFF. Here the CDR3 DNA reads TGTGCCAGCAGATCTGCTAGCGGGGGGTCGAACAATGAGCAGTTCTTC.

CDR3 DNA sequence: TGTGCCAGCAGCCCCCGCGCAGGGAGGGAGGAGACCCAGTACTTC. Protein: CASSPRAGREETQYF. The gene calls are TRBV11-3 and TRBJ2-5; 7 bases are shared with TRBD2. Germline-derived CDR1 and CDR2 are SGHNT and YENEEA. There are 15 residues in the CDR3. The trim removed 5 bases at V and 5 bases at J, leaving 11 bases unmatched.

This chain links TRBV7-2 with TRBJ2-4; 8 nucleotides match TRBD1. Germline V gene data show CDR1 as SGHTA and CDR2 as FQGNSA. The CDR3 extends over 16 amino acids. V shed 5 bases, J shed 9 bases, and the junction held 15 bases outside the gene matches. CDR3 amino acids: CASSIRQGSFRGIQYF. DNA of the CDR3: TGTGCCAGCAGCATCAGACAGGGGAGCTTTCGGGGCATTCAGTACTTC.

The chain links TRBV13 to TRBJ2-3, with 7 bases aligning to TRBD1. Per the germline V gene, CDR1 is PRHDT and CDR2 is FYEKMQ (reference sequence). The CDR3 consists of 16 residues. Trimming took 3 bases from V and 1 from J; bases not matched to a gene: 7. CDR3 protein: CASSFPTGLGTDTQYF. The CDR3 bases are TGTGCCAGCAGCTTCCCGACAGGGCTCGGCACAGATACGCAGTATTTT.